A selection of T cell receptor beta chains follows, all from one sample in a study of OX40 agonist ivuxolimab in advanced cancers. The assay was immunoSEQ multiplex PCR, and TCRdb's table has in-frame clones only and misses some. Seen here are more than 60,000 clones, about 85% observed once, and the top ten hold about 4.2%. Sample: CD4+ or CD8+ T cells sorted from blood, taken in a trial of the OX40 agonist ivuxolimab. Receptors were obtained from an adult with an advanced solid tumor such as melanoma, head and neck, liver or kidney cancer. The CDR3 runs from the conserved cysteine through the conserved F or W. Clone sizes are given selectively: once, few, many, or a class where the clone is expanded.

clone size,V gene,CDR3 protein
.,TRBV28,CASSPSRGSQPQHF
.,TRBV25-1,CASSEPGDNEKLFF
once,TRBV5-4,CASSVDSSSYNEQFF
.,TRBV6-5,CASSYRASGYEQYF
.,TRBV15,CATSRDGGAPYNEQFF
once,TRBV7-2,CASSPPGSGDGYTF
.,TRBV5-5,CASSLVGVTEAFF
.,TRBV2,CASSDRYTEAFF
once,TRBV9,CASSSGTGDYGYTF
.,TRBV6-5,CASSYKYEQFF
.,TRBV5-4,CASSLDGAGPGHNEQFF
.,TRBV5-1,CASMPTGVYDEQFF
.,TRBV7-3,CASSARGGAHEQYF
once,TRBV7-2,CASSLGRGRDGYTF
.,TRBV2,CASSEDRGSDTQYF
.,TRBV28,CASSSSGGRFPYEQYF
.,TRBV4-2,CASSQDPSGRPSSYNEQFF
once,TRBV5-5,CASSLGWGDTMSYEQYF
.,TRBV18,CASSPRQGNEKLFF
.,TRBV27,CASRADRNYGYTF
.,TRBV4-2,CASSQRTGGYEQYF
.,TRBV6-5,CASSQGREQFF
.,TRBV9,CASSAPKGDGNYGYTF
.,TRBV5-8,CASSGGYGNQPQHF
.,TRBV6-5,CASSYTGAGRGNEQFF
.,TRBV18,CASSPRQGSGSGANVLTF
.,TRBV5-4,CASRRDGSTNEKLFF
.,TRBV18,CASSRGTGGGNSPLHF
.,TRBV5-4,CASSSQGGHEQYF